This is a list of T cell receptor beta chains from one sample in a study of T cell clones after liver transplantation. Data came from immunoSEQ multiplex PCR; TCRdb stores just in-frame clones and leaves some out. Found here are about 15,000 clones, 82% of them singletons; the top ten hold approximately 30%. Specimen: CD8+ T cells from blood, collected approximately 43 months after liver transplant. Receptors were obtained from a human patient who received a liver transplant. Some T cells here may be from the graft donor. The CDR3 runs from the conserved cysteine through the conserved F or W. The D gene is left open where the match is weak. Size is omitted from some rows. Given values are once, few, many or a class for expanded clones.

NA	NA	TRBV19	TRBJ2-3	CASSSGSTDTQYF	TGTGCCAGTAGTAGCGGAAGCACAGATACGCAGTATTTT
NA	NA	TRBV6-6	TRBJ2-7	CASSPQGPSEQYF	TGTGCCAGCAGTCCCCAGGGTCCTAGCGAGCAGTACTTC
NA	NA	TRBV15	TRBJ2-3	CATSDRSYVSDTQYF	TGTGCCACCAGCGACAGGTCGTACGTCTCAGATACGCAGTATTTT
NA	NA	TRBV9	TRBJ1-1	CASSVGQGPEAFF	TGTGCCAGCAGCGTAGGGCAGGGCCCCGAAGCTTTCTTT
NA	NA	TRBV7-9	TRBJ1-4	CASSLAEDREYEKLFF	TGTGCCAGCAGCCTAGCCGAGGACAGAGAATATGAAAAACTGTTTTTT
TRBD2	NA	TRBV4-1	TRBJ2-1	CASSQDRSGRYNEQFF	TGCGCCAGCAGCCAAGATAGGAGCGGGAGGTACAATGAGCAGTTCTTC
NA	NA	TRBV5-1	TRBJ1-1	CASSLEENTEAFF	TGCGCCAGCAGCTTGGAGGAGAACACTGAAGCTTTCTTT
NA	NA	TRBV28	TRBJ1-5	CASSLLFVNREGNQPQHF	TGTGCCAGCAGTTTATTATTTGTTAACAGGGAAGGCAATCAGCCCCAGCATTTT
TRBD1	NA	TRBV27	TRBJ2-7	CASSLTGAYEQYF	TGTGCCAGCAGTTTAACAGGGGCCTACGAGCAGTACTTC
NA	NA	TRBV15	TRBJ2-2	CATNKGSFTGELFF	TGTGCCACCAATAAGGGGTCGTTCACCGGGGAGCTGTTTTTT
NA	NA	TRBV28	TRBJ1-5	CASSRQIGNQPQHF	TGTGCCAGCAGCCGGCAAATAGGCAATCAGCCCCAGCATTTT
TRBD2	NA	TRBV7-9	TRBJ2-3	CASTDAGGPDTQYF	TGTGCCAGCACCGACGCGGGGGGACCAGATACGCAGTATTTT
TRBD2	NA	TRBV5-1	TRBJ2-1	CASSALADNEQFF	TGCGCCAGCAGCGCCCTAGCGGACAATGAGCAGTTCTTC
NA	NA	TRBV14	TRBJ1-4	CASSPRMGANEKLFF	TGTGCCAGCAGTCCAAGAATGGGTGCTAATGAAAAACTGTTTTTT
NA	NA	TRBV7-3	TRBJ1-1	CASSLTGDLAEAFF	TGTGCCAGCAGCTTAACGGGGGACTTGGCTGAAGCTTTCTTT
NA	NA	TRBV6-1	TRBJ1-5	CASSEAGGYRKPQHF	TGTGCCAGCAGTGAAGCGGGGGGATATAGGAAGCCCCAGCATTTT
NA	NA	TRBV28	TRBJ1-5	CASSLVAGNQPQHF	TGTGCCAGCAGTTTAGTTGCGGGCAATCAGCCCCAGCATTTT
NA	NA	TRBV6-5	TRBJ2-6	CASSYGLPSGANVLTF	TGTGCCAGCAGTTACGGCCTCCCCTCTGGGGCCAACGTCCTGACTTTC
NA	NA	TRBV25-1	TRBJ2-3	CASSLNGGPDTQYF	TGTGCCAGCAGCCTAAACGGGGGGCCAGATACGCAGTATTTT
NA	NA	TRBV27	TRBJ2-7	CASSLGRIYEQYF	TGTGCCAGCAGTTTAGGGCGGATCTACGAGCAGTACTTC
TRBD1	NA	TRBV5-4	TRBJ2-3	CASSFGQGTDTQYF	TGTGCCAGCAGCTTCGGACAGGGAACAGATACGCAGTATTTT
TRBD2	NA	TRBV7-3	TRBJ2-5	CASSLAGAGETQYF	TGTGCCAGCAGCTTAGCGGGAGCGGGGGAGACCCAGTACTTC
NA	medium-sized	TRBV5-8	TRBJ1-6	CASNPRAIDSPLHF	TGTGCCAGCAACCCTAGGGCTATAGATTCACCCCTCCACTTT
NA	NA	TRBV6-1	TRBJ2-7	CASSEGYEQYF	TGTGCCAGCAGTGAGGGGTACGAGCAGTACTTC
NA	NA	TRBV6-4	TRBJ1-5	CASKRTGYSNQPQHF	TGTGCCAGCAAACGTACAGGCTATAGCAATCAGCCCCAGCATTTT
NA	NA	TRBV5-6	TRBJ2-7	CASSLVWGLGEQYF	TGTGCCAGCAGCTTGGTTTGGGGTCTCGGCGAGCAGTACTTC
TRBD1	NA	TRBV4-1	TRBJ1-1	CASSQAWTGGPEAFF	TGCGCCAGCAGCCAAGCTTGGACAGGGGGCCCCGAAGCTTTCTTT
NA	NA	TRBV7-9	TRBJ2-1	CASSPYSNEQFF	TGTGCCAGCAGCCCATATAGCAATGAGCAGTTCTTC
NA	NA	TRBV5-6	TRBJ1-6	CASSDTYYNSPLHF	TGTGCCAGCAGCGACACCTACTATAATTCACCCCTCCACTTT
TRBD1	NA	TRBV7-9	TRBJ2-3	CAGTGGDTQYF	TGTGCCGGGACAGGGGGCGATACGCAGTATTTT
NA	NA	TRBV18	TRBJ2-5	CASSPPATVLQGETQYF	TGTGCCAGCTCACCACCCGCGACAGTGCTCCAAGGGGAGACCCAGTACTTC
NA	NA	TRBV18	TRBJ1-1	CASSPILGDTNTEAFF	TGTGCCAGCTCCCCAATCTTAGGGGACACCAACACTGAAGCTTTCTTT
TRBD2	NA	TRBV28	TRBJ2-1	CASSKRDREKGLAGVEQFF	TGTGCCAGCAGTAAGCGGGACAGGGAGAAGGGACTAGCGGGAGTGGAGCAGTTCTTC
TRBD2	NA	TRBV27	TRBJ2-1	CASSLGGTLYNEQFF	TGTGCCAGCAGTTTGGGGGGGACTCTCTACAATGAGCAGTTCTTC
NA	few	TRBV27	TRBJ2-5	CASSPYESLETQYF	TGTGCCAGCAGCCCTTATGAGAGTTTGGAGACCCAGTACTTC
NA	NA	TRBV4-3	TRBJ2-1	CASSLRDRQDNEQFF	TGCGCCAGCAGCCTTCGAGACAGACAGGACAATGAGCAGTTCTTC
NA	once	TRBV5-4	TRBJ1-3	CASSLWGGSGNTIYF	TGTGCCAGCAGCTTGTGGGGGGGCTCTGGAAACACCATATATTTT
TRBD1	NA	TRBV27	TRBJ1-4	CASSLGFGQAGEKLFF	TGTGCCAGCAGTTTGGGATTCGGACAGGCAGGGGAAAAACTGTTTTTT
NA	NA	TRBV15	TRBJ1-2	CATSRDAGQQGQGYTF	TGTGCCACCAGCAGAGATGCAGGACAGCAAGGTCAAGGCTACACCTTC
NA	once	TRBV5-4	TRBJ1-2	CASSTGGIANYGYTF	TGTGCCAGCAGCACCGGGGGGATCGCTAACTATGGCTACACCTTC
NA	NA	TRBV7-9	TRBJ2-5	CASSLVRPLETQYF	TGTGCCAGCAGCTTAGTCCGGCCACTAGAGACCCAGTACTTC
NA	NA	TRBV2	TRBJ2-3	CASSEALPGADTQYF	TGTGCCAGCAGTGAAGCGCTTCCAGGGGCAGATACGCAGTATTTT
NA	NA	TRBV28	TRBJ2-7	CASSLPEGYEQYF	TGTGCCAGCAGTTTACCGGAGGGCTACGAGCAGTACTTC
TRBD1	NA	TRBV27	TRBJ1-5	CASRYTGGNQPQHF	TGTGCCAGCAGATACACAGGGGGCAATCAGCCCCAGCATTTT
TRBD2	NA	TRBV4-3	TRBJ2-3	CASSQDIAGGLLSYTQYF	TGCGCCAGCAGCCAAGATATAGCGGGGGGGCTTTTATCCTATACGCAGTATTTT
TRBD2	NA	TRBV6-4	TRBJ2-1	CASSDPLAGLYNEQFF	TGTGCCAGCAGTGACCCGCTAGCGGGCCTCTACAATGAGCAGTTCTTC
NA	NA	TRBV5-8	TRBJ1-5	CAGKTGNQPQHF	TGTGCCGGAAAAACAGGGAATCAGCCCCAGCATTTT
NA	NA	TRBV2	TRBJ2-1	CASSESNEQFF	TGTGCCAGCAGTGAGAGCAATGAGCAGTTCTTC
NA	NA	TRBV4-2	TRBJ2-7	CASSQPNRADEQYF	TGTGCCAGCAGCCAACCAAACAGGGCCGACGAGCAGTACTTC
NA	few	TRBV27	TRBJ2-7	CASSFRDGAYEQYF	TGTGCCAGCAGTTTCCGGGACGGAGCCTACGAGCAGTACTTC
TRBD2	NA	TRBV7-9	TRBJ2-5	CASSLEPGGPRETQYF	TGTGCCAGCAGCTTAGAACCGGGGGGGCCCCGAGAGACCCAGTACTTC